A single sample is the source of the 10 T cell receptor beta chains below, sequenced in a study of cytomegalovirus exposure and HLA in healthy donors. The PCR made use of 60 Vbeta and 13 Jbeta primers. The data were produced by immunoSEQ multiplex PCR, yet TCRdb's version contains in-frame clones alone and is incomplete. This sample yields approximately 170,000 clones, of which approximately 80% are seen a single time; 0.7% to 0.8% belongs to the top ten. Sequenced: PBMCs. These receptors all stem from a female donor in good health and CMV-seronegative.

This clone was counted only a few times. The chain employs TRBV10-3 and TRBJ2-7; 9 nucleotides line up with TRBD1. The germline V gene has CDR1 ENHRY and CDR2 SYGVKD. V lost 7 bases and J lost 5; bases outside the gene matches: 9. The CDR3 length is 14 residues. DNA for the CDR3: TGTGCCATCACGGCCGGGACAGGGAACCACGAGCAGTACTTC. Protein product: CAITAGTGNHEQYF.

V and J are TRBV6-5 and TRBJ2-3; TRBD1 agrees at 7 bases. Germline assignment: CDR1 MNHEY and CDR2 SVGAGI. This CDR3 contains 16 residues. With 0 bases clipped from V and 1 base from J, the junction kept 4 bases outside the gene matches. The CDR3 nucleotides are TGTGCCAGCAGTTACTCCGGGACAGACCGCACAGATACGCAGTATTTT. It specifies CASSYSGTDRTDTQYF.

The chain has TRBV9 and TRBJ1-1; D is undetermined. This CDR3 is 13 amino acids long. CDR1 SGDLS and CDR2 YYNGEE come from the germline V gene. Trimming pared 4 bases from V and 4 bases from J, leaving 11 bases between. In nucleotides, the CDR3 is TGTGCCAGCAGCCTTGTCAGTTCCACTGAAGCTTTCTTT. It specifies CASSLVSSTEAFF.

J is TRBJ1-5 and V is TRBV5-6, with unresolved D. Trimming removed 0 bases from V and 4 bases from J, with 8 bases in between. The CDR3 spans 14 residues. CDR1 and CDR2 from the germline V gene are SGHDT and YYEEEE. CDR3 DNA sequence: TGTGCCAGCAGCTTGGGGGCGCAGAATCAGCCCCAGCATTTT. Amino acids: CASSLGAQNQPQHF.

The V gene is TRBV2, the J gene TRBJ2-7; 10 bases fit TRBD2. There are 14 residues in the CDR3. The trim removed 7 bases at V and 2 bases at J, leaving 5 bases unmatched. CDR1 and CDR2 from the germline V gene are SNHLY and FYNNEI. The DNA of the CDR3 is TGTGCCAGCAAGGTGCTAGCGGGGGCCTACGAGCAGTACTTC. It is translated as CASKVLAGAYEQYF.

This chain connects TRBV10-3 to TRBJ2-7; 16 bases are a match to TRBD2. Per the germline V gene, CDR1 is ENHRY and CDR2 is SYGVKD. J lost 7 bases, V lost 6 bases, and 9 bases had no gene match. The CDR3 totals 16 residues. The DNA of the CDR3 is TGTGCCATCAGCCAAGAGAGGGGACTAGCGGGGGGGGAGCAGTACTTC. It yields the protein CAISQERGLAGGEQYF.

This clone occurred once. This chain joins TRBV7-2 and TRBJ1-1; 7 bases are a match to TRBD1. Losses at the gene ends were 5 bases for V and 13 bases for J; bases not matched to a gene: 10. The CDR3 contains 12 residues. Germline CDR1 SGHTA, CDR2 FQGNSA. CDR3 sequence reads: CASSRETGIIFF. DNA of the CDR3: TGTGCCAGCAGCCGCGAGACAGGGATCATTTTCTTT.

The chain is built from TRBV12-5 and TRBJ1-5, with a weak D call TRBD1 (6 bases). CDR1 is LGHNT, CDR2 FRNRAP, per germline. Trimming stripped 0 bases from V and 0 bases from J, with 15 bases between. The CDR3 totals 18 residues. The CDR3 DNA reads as TGTGCTAGTGGTTTGGTACCCCACAGGGAAGATAGCAATCAGCCCCAGCATTTT. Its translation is CASGLVPHREDSNQPQHF.

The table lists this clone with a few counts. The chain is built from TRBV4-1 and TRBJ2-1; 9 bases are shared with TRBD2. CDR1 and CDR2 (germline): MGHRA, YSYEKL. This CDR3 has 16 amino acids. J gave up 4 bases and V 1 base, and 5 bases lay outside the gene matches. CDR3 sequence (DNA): TGCGCCAGCAGCCAAGTTCGGCGGGGGGGATACAATGAGCAGTTCTTC. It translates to CASSQVRRGGYNEQFF.

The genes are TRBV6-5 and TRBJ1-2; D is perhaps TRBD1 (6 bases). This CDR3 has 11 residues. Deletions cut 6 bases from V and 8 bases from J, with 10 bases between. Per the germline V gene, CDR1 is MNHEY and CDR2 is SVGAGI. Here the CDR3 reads CASRRGMGYTF. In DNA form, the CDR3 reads TGTGCCAGCAGAAGGGGGATGGGCTACACCTTC.